The 28 T cell receptor beta chains below all came from one sample that was sequenced in a study of early T cells in non-severe SARS-CoV-2 infection. TCRdb reprocessed the 5' RACE reads with MiXCR, giving one entry per CDR3 protein. The data show 25,000 to 35,000 distinct CDR3 sequences, approximately 5.2% seen once. Sequencing used whole blood. These receptors all stem from an adult who was a healthcare worker with PCR-confirmed SARS-CoV-2 infection or an uninfected control (not recorded which).

There are many counts of this clonotype. The J gene is TRBJ2-3, the V gene TRBV7-2, with D possibly matching TRBD2 (6 bases). Germline CDR1 is SGHTA and CDR2 is FQGNSA. The CDR3 spans 13 residues. V dropped 5 bases and J dropped 3 bases, with 9 bases sitting between them. Here the CDR3 reads CASSPGGTDTQYF. The CDR3 coding sequence is TGTGCCAGCAGCCCCGGAGGGACAGATACGCAGTATTTT. The full variable domain, rest sourced from reference TRBV7-2 and TRBJ2-3, is GAGVSQSPSNKVTEKGKDVELRCDPISGHTALYWYRQSLGQGLEFLIYFQGNSAPDKSGLPSDRFSAERTGGSVSTLTIQRTQQEDSAVYLCASSPGGTDTQYFGPGTRLTVL.

This chain links TRBV5-1 with TRBJ1-1; 9 positions match TRBD1. The germline CDR1 and CDR2 sequences are SGHRS and YFSETQ. CDR3 length: 15 amino acids. Losses at the gene ends were 3 bases for V and 4 bases for J; bases not matched to a gene: 7. CDR3 sequence reads: CASSSGRDRVTEAFF. CDR3 sequence (DNA): TGCGCCAGCAGCTCAGGACGGGACAGGGTCACTGAAGCTTTCTTT.

This clonotype was seen repeatedly, ten times or more. The chain recombines TRBV7-2 with TRBJ1-3, with a weak D call TRBD1 (5 bases). Looked up from germline, CDR1 is SGHTA and CDR2 is FQGNSA. V shed 5 bases and J shed 2 bases, with 13 bases lying between them. The CDR3 loop spans 15 amino acids. CDR3 sequence (DNA): TGTGCCAGCAGCCCATCGCCGGGGCCTGGAAACACCATATATTTT. The encoded protein is CASSPSPGPGNTIYF.

This clonotype appeared a few times. V is TRBV27 and J is TRBJ2-7, with TRBD2 as a possible D gene (6 bases). Germline CDR1 is MNHEY and CDR2 is SMNVEV (reference sequence). The CDR3 runs 14 residues. The V and J ends lost 5 bases and 2 bases respectively, with 13 bases between them. The CDR3 protein is CASSPGWEAYEQYF. CDR3 nucleotide sequence: TGTGCCAGCAGTCCCGGATGGGAGGCCTACGAGCAGTACTTC.

This clonotype has ten or more counts. The rearrangement links TRBV7-2 to TRBJ2-7; 11 positions match TRBD2. The junction had 10 bases not matched to a gene; V was cut back by 8 bases and J by 4 bases. CDR3 length: 15 residues. CDR1 and CDR2 from the germline V gene are SGHTA and FQGNSA. This CDR3 reads CASAITSGGGYEQYF. The CDR3, as DNA: TGTGCCAGCGCTATCACTAGCGGGGGCGGATACGAGCAGTACTTC.

This clonotype was observed a few times. V is TRBV6-2 or TRBV6-3 and J is TRBJ1-4; D remains unclear. With 0 bases removed from V and 0 bases from J, the gap between germline ends came to 8 bases. The CDR3 covers 16 residues. The germline gives CDR1 MNHEY, CDR2 SVGEGT. CDR3 coding DNA: TGTGCCAGCAGTTACTCTGAGGAGACAACTAATGAAAAACTGTTTTTT. Encoded protein: CASSYSEETTNEKLFF.

The chain uses TRBV7-2 and TRBJ2-7; D uncertain. The V gene's germline CDR1 is SGHTA and CDR2 FQGNSA. V shed 1 base and J shed 0 bases, with 7 bases lying between them. The CDR3 runs to 14 residues. CDR3 sequence reads: CASSLGGPSYEQYF. The DNA for the CDR3 is TGTGCCAGCAGCTTAGGCGGACCCTCCTACGAGCAGTACTTC.

This clonotype appeared many times. The rearrangement links TRBV5-1 to TRBJ2-7, with 7 bases lining up with TRBD1. CDR3 length equals 15 residues. CDR1 SGHRS and CDR2 YFSETQ come from the germline V gene. V was clipped by 4 bases and J by 2 bases; unmatched bases: 9. The CDR3 sequence: CASSLQTGSTYEQYF. CDR3 sequence (DNA): TGCGCCAGCAGCCTCCAGACAGGGAGCACCTACGAGCAGTACTTC.

This clonotype showed up many times. The J gene is TRBJ2-3, the V gene TRBV10-2; the match to TRBD2 covers 11 bases. The CDR3 spans 19 residues. The V gene's germline CDR1 is WSHSY and CDR2 SAAADI. V was clipped by 2 bases and J by 2 bases; unmatched bases: 12. The CDR3 protein is CASSELLLAGAYPTDTQYF. The CDR3 nucleotides read TGCGCCAGCAGTGAGCTCTTACTAGCGGGAGCTTACCCCACAGATACGCAGTATTTT.

The J gene is TRBJ1-5, the V gene TRBV2, with TRBD1 as a possible D gene (5 bases). The V end lost 4 bases, the J end lost 5 bases, and 12 bases lay between the germline ends. The CDR3 consists of 14 residues. Germline V gene data show CDR1 as SNHLY and CDR2 as FYNNEI. The CDR3 DNA reads as TGTGCCAGCAGTGGGGGGACGGTAGATCAGCCCCAGCATTTT. It is translated as CASSGGTVDQPQHF.

This clonotype was seen at least ten times. This chain links TRBV3-1 with TRBJ1-2; the D is unclear. Germline lookup yields CDR1 LGHDT and CDR2 YNNKEL (reference sequence). The CDR3 extends over 16 amino acids. V lost 0 bases, J lost 5 bases, and 16 bases lay in between. For the CDR3, the DNA is TGTGCCAGCAGCCAAGATCGGCAGGCTGATGGGTATGGCTACACCTTC. This encodes CASSQDRQADGYGYTF.

The sample holds a few counts of this clonotype. The chain joins TRBV20-1 to TRBJ2-7, with a weak D call TRBD1 (6 bases). Germline CDR1 reads DFQATT; CDR2 reads SNEGSKA (reference sequence). The CDR3 has 15 residues. V dropped 5 bases and J dropped 0 bases, with 17 bases sitting between them. The CDR3 DNA reads TGCAGTGCTCCCACCGGACAGCTCTACTCCTACGAGCAGTACTTC. Translated: CSAPTGQLYSYEQYF.

This clonotype was seen at least ten times. The gene calls are TRBV27 and TRBJ2-1; 13 positions agree with TRBD2. The trim removed 5 bases at V and 8 bases at J, leaving 9 bases unmatched. CDR1 MNHEY and CDR2 SMNVEV come from the germline V gene (reference sequence). CDR3 size: 16 residues. CDR3 sequence reads: CASSPSGTSGADEQFF. The CDR3 bases are TGTGCCAGCAGTCCCTCCGGGACTAGCGGGGCGGATGAGCAGTTCTTC.

Ten or more counts support this clonotype. The chain links TRBV5-4 to TRBJ2-1, with D tentatively TRBD1 or TRBD2 (6 bases each). This CDR3 is built from 16 residues. Germline assignment: CDR1 SGHNT and CDR2 YYREEE (reference sequence). V lost 4 bases to trimming and J lost 10 bases, with 24 bases between them. CDR3 DNA: TGTGCCAGCAGCAATCTGAGAGGGGGAGGCGTATCCGAGCAGTTCTTC. Its protein product is CASSNLRGGGVSEQFF.

This sequence joins TRBV7-9 and TRBJ1-1; D is undetermined. This CDR3 has 15 amino acids. Trimming removed 6 bases at V and 0 bases at J, with 14 bases between. Germline V lookup: CDR1 SEHNR, CDR2 FQNEAQ (reference sequence). The CDR3 reads CASRARIGMNTEAFF. The CDR3 nucleotides are TGTGCCAGCAGGGCGAGGATAGGCATGAACACTGAAGCTTTCTTT.

The CDR3 is CASRRTDEAFF. CDR3 coding DNA: TGTGCCAGCAGGCGGACAGATGAAGCTTTCTTT. The gene calls are TRBV7-2 and TRBJ1-1; the D gene is possibly TRBD1 (6 bases). This CDR3 is built from 11 residues. Germline-derived CDR1 and CDR2 are SGHTA and FQGNSA. The V gene lost 6 bases and the J gene lost 7 bases, with 9 bases spanning the gap.

This clonotype showed up many times. This chain connects TRBV12-3 or TRBV12-4 to TRBJ2-3; possibly TRBD2 for D (5 bases). The CDR3 covers 15 residues. Trimming stripped 6 bases from V and 4 bases from J, with 17 bases between. The CDR3 loop reads CASSPRRKEADTQYF. The DNA for the CDR3 is TGTGCCAGCAGCCCTCGACGGAAGGAGGCAGATACGCAGTATTTT.

The chain employs TRBV7-2 and TRBJ1-1; no reliable D call. From germline, CDR1 is SGHTA and CDR2 FQGNSA. Trimming removed 1 base at V and 7 bases at J, with 13 bases between. CDR3 length equals 14 residues. The CDR3 sequence: CASSLVRTASEAFF. The CDR3 DNA is TGTGCCAGCAGCTTAGTACGGACGGCTAGTGAAGCTTTCTTT.

V usage is TRBV6-5 and J usage is TRBJ2-7; 14 bases align to TRBD2. The germline V gene encodes CDR1 MNHEY and CDR2 SVGAGI. The CDR3 is 15 amino acids. V was pared by 4 bases and J by 4 bases, with 3 bases of the junction left unmatched. The CDR3 sequence: CASSSGLAGVYEQYF. The CDR3, as DNA: TGTGCCAGCAGTTCGGGACTAGCGGGAGTTTACGAGCAGTACTTC.

The chain combines TRBV5-1 with TRBJ1-4; D gene uncertain. Trimming left V 2 bases short and J 4 bases short, with 9 bases between. From germline, CDR1 is SGHRS and CDR2 YFSETQ. CDR3 size: 14 residues. Here the CDR3 reads CASSFDRHNEKLFF. DNA of the CDR3: TGCGCCAGCAGCTTTGACCGACATAATGAAAAACTGTTTTTT.

The rearrangement uses TRBV4-1 and TRBJ2-5, with TRBD2 as a possible D gene (7 bases). Trimming took 4 bases from V and 1 from J, leaving 19 bases between them. Germline V gene data show CDR1 as MGHRA and CDR2 as YSYEKL. The CDR3 consists of 17 residues. The CDR3 region has the DNA TGCGCCAGCAGCCCCATAAGGGGGGGACTTTTCCAAGAGACCCAGTACTTC. This gives the protein CASSPIRGGLFQETQYF.

This clonotype occurred many times. The rearrangement joins TRBV14 to TRBJ2-5; a possible D gene is TRBD1 (6 bases). The germline CDR1 and CDR2 sequences are SGHDN and FVKESK. V was trimmed by 7 bases and J by 1 base, leaving 13 bases between them. The CDR3 has 14 residues. The chain's CDR3 is CASNPSDSQETQYF. The CDR3 DNA sequence: TGTGCCAGCAACCCCTCGGACAGCCAAGAGACCCAGTACTTC.

The chain uses TRBV12-3 or TRBV12-4 and TRBJ2-1; TRBD2 matches at 14 bases. The junction had 12 bases not matched to a gene; V was cut back by 10 bases and J by 7 bases. The length of the CDR3 is 16 residues. This CDR3 is CATSTSGRAYLNEQFF. CDR3 nucleotide sequence: TGTGCCACCTCGACTAGCGGGAGGGCCTATTTGAATGAGCAGTTCTTC.

This clonotype was detected a few times. The chain is built from TRBV29-1 and TRBJ2-2, with D tentatively TRBD1 or TRBD2 (5 bases each). Germline CDR1 and CDR2: SQVTM and ANQGSEA. The CDR3 loop spans 15 amino acids. Trimming took off 5 bases at V and 2 bases at J, with 15 bases between the two ends. CDR3 sequence reads: CSVRGPGPNTGELFF. CDR3 nucleotides: TGCAGCGTTAGAGGCCCGGGACCAAACACCGGGGAGCTGTTTTTT.

The gene calls are TRBV3-1 and TRBJ2-1, with 12 bases fitting TRBD2. The length of the CDR3 is 16 residues. Germline CDR1 reads LGHDT; CDR2 reads YNNKEL (reference sequence). Trimming at V came to 4 bases and at J to 7 bases, leaving 8 bases not matched to a gene. CDR3 coding DNA: TGTGCCAGCAGCCCGTATACTAGCGGGAGGTTAAATGAGCAGTTCTTC. Translation: CASSPYTSGRLNEQFF.

This clonotype was observed a few times. The chain uses TRBV5-6 and TRBJ2-2, with 8 positions matching TRBD1. The CDR3 totals 18 residues. J was trimmed by 3 bases and V by 5 bases; bases with no gene match: 15. CDR1 and CDR2 from the germline V gene are SGHDT and YYEEEE. This CDR3 is CASRQVLRTGLYTGELFF. Here the CDR3 DNA reads TGTGCCAGCAGACAGGTCCTGCGGACAGGGCTGTACACCGGGGAGCTGTTTTTT. Combining the CDR3 with reference TRBV5-6 and TRBJ2-2 gives the whole variable domain DAGVTQSPTHLIKTRGQQVTLRCSPKSGHDTVSWYQQALGQGPQFIFQYYEEEERQRGNFPDRFSGHQFPNYSSELNVNALLLGDSALYLCASRQVLRTGLYTGELFFGEGSRLTVL.

This clonotype occurred a few times. The CDR3 bases are TGTGCCAGCAGCTCCGACGAGCACTACAATGAGCAGTTCTTC. It codes for CASSSDEHYNEQFF. This sequence joins TRBV7-9 and TRBJ2-1; D uncertain. V was cut by 4 bases and J by 3 bases, with 10 bases left in between. Looked up from germline, CDR1 is SEHNR and CDR2 is FQNEAQ (reference sequence). The CDR3 is 14 amino acids.

This clonotype appeared many times. This chain joins TRBV6-2 or TRBV6-3 and TRBJ2-1; 16 bases fit TRBD2. The trim removed 2 bases at V and 0 bases at J, leaving 1 base unmatched. The CDR3 is made up of 18 amino acids. CDR1 and CDR2 (germline): MNHEY, SVGEGT. CDR3 bases: TGTGCCAGCAGTTACGGGACTAGCGGGAGGGGCTCCTACAATGAGCAGTTCTTC. It specifies CASSYGTSGRGSYNEQFF.